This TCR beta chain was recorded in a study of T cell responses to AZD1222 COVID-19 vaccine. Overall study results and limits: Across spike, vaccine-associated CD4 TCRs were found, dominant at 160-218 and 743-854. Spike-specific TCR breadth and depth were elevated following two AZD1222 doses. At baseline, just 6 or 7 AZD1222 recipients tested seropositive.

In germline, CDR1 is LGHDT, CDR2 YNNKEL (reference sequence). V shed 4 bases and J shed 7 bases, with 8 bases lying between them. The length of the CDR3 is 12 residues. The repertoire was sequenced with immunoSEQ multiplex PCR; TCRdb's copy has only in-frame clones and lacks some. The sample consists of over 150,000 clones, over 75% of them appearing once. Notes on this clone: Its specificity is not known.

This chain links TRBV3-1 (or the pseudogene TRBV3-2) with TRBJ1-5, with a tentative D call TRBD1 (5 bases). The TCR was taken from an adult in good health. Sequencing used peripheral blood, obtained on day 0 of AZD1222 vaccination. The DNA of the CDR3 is TGTGCCAGCAGCCTGGGACGCCAGCCCCAGCATTTT. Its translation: CASSLGRQPQHF.